A single count supports the clone carrying this T cell receptor beta chain. CDR1 SGHRS and CDR2 YFSETQ come from the germline V gene. The CDR3 has 14 residues. V gave up 0 bases and J gave up 5 bases, with 11 bases separating them. Libraries were prepared by immunoSEQ multiplex PCR; TCRdb keeps only in-frame clonotypes and omits some of them. The sample records about 75,000 clones, approximately 90% being singletons. This sample stems from a study of T cell changes during pregnancy in multiple sclerosis. The source material was CD4+ T cells from peripheral blood mononuclear cells, sampled before pregnancy. The clonotype was recovered from a female donor with multiple sclerosis, enrolled in a pregnancy study. The V and J genes are TRBV5-1 and TRBJ2-5; D remains unclear. The CDR3 loop reads CASSLDPAYETQYF. CDR3 DNA sequence: TGCGCCAGCAGCTTGGACCCTGCCTATGAGACCCAGTACTTC.